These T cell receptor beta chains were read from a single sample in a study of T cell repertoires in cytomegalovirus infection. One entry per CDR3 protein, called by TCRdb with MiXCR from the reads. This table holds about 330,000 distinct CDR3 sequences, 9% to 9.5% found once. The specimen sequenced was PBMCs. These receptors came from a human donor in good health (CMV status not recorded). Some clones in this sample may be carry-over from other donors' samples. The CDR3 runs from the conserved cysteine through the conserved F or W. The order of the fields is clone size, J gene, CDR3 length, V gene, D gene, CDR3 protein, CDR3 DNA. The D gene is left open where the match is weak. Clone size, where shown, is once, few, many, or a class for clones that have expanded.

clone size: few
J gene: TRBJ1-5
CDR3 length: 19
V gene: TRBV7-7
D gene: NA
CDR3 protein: CASSLRLRTPGRSNQPQHF
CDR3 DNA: TGTGCCAGCAGCTTAAGATTACGGACACCGGGCCGTAGCAATCAGCCCCAGCATTTT

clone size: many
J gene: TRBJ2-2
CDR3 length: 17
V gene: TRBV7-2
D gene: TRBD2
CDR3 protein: CASSLATSGGAGGELFF
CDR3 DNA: TGTGCCAGCAGCTTAGCAACTAGCGGGGGGGCCGGCGGGGAGCTGTTTTTT

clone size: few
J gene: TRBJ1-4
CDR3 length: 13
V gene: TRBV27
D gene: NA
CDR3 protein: CASSSRVGEKLFF
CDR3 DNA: TGTGCCAGCAGTTCCAGGGTGGGAGAAAAACTGTTTTTT

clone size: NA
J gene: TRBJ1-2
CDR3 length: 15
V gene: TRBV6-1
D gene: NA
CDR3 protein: CASSPWGTGNYGYTF
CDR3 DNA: TGTGCCAGCAGTCCCTGGGGGACGGGAAACTATGGCTACACCTTC

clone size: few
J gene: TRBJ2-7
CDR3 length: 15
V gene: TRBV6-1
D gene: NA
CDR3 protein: CASNRELGRADEQYF
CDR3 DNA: TGTGCCAGCAATCGAGAGCTAGGGCGGGCTGACGAGCAGTACTTC

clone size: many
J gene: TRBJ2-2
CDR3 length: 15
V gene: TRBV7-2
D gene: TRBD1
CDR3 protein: CASSFGTANTGELFF
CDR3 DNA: TGTGCCAGCAGCTTCGGGACAGCGAACACCGGGGAGCTGTTTTTT

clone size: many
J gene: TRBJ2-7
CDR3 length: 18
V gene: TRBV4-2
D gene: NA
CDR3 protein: CASSRRGLRDLVEDEQYF
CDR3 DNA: TGTGCCAGCAGCCGCCGCGGACTGCGGGATCTTGTGGAGGACGAGCAGTACTTC

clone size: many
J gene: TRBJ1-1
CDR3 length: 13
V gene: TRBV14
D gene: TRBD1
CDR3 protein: CASSQVSLQGAFF
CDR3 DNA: TGTGCCAGCAGCCAAGTTTCCCTACAGGGGGCTTTCTTT

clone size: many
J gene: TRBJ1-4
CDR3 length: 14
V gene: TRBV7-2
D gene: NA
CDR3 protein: CASSYGQRNEKLFF
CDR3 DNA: TGTGCCAGCAGCTATGGACAGAGAAATGAAAAACTGTTTTTT

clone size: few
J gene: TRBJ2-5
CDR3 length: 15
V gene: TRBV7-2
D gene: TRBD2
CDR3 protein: CASSLGGLLHETQYF
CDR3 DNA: TGTGCCAGCAGCTTAGGGGGACTATTGCACGAGACCCAGTACTTC

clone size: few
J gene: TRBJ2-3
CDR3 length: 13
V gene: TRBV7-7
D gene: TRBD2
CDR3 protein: CASSFWEGDTQYF
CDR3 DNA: TGTGCCAGCAGCTTCTGGGAGGGGGATACGCAGTATTTT

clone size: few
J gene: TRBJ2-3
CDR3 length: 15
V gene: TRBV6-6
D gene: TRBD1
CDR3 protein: CASRGRTGDTDTQYF
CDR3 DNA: TGTGCCAGCAGGGGAAGGACAGGGGACACAGATACGCAGTATTTT

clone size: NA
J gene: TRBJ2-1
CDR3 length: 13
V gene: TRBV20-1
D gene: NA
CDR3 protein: CSALRLTYNEQFF
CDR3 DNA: TGCAGTGCTCTACGACTAACCTACAATGAGCAGTTCTTC

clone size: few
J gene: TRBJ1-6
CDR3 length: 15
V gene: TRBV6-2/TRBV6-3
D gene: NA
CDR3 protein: CASSTATVWNSPLHF
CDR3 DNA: TGTGCCAGCAGTACGGCGACAGTCTGGAATTCACCCCTCCACTTT

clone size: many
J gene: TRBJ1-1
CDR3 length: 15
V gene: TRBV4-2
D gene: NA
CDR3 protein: CASSPGGTLNTEAFF
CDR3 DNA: TGTGCCAGCAGCCCTGGGGGCACCCTGAACACTGAAGCTTTCTTT

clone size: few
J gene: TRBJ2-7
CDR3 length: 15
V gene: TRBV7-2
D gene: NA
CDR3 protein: CASSSIPRGLGEQYF
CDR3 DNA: TGTGCCAGCAGCTCGATACCTAGGGGCTTAGGGGAGCAGTACTTC

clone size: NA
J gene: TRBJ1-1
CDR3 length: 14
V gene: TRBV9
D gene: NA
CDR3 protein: CASSLGWGDSGAFF
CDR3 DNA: TGTGCCAGCAGCCTCGGGTGGGGAGATTCCGGAGCTTTCTTT

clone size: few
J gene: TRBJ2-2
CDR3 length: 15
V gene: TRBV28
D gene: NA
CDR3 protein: CASSLPGRGPGELFF
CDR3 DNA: TGTGCCAGCAGTTTACCCGGGAGAGGTCCCGGGGAGCTGTTTTTT

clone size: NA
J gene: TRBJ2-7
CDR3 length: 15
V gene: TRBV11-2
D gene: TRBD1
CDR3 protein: CASSTPGQRSYEQYF
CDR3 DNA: TGTGCCAGCAGCACCCCGGGACAGAGGTCCTACGAGCAGTACTTC

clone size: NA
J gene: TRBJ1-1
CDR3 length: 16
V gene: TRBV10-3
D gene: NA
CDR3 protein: CAISEYLEGQNTEAFF
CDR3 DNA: TGTGCCATCAGTGAGTACTTAGAGGGACAGAACACTGAAGCTTTCTTT

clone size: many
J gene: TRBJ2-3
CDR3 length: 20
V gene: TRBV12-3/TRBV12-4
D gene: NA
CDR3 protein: CASSSRRRSAPTISTDTQYF
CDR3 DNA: TGTGCCAGCAGTTCGAGAAGACGGAGCGCCCCAACAATATCCACAGATACGCAGTATTTT

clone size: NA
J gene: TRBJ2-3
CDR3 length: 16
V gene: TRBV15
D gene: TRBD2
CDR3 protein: CATSSRLAGGTDTQYF
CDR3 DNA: TGTGCCACCAGCTCCCGACTAGCGGGGGGCACAGATACGCAGTATTTT

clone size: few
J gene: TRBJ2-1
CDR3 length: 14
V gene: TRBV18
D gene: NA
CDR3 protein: CASSPPRGHNEQFF
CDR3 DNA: TGTGCCAGCTCACCACCGCGGGGGCACAATGAGCAGTTCTTC

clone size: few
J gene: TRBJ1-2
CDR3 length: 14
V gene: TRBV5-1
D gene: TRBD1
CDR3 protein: CASTPGQGAHGYTF
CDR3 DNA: TGCGCCAGTACACCGGGACAGGGGGCGCATGGCTACACCTTC

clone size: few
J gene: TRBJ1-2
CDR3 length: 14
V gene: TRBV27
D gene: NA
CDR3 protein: CASSFSGQNYGYTF
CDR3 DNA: TGTGCCAGCAGTTTCTCGGGGCAAAACTATGGCTACACCTTC

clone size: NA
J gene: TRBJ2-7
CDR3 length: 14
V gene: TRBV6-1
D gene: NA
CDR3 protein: CATRYGPTSYEQYF
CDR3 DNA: TGTGCCACCCGGTACGGCCCGACCTCCTACGAGCAGTACTTC

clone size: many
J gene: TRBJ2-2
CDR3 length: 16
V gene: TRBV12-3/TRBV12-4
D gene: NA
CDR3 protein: CASSQRGAAKTGELFF
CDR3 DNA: TGTGCCAGCAGCCAAAGGGGGGCAGCTAAGACCGGGGAGCTGTTTTTT

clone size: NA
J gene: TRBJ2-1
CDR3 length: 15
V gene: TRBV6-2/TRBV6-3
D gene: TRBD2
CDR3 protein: CASSWKSSGRAEQFF
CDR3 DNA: TGTGCCAGCAGTTGGAAGTCTAGCGGGAGGGCCGAACAGTTCTTC

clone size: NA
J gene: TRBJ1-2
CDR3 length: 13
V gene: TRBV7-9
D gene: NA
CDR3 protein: CASSPGTSVGYIF
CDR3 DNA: TGTGCCAGCAGCCCCGGGACCTCAGTAGGCTACATCTTC

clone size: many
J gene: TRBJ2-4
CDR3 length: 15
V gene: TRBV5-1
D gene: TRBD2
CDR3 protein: CASSLAPGGENIQYF
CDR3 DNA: TGCGCCAGCAGCTTGGCCCCGGGGGGAGAAAACATTCAGTACTTC

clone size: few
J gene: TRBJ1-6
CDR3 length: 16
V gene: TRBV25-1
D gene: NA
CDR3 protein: CASSDRLGTYNSPLHF
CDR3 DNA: TGTGCCAGCAGTGACCGGTTAGGCACCTATAATTCACCCCTCCACTTT

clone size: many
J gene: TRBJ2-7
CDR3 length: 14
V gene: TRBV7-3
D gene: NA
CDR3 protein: CASSPRGSSYEQYF
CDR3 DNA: TGTGCCAGCAGCCCCCGCGGTAGCAGCTACGAGCAGTACTTC

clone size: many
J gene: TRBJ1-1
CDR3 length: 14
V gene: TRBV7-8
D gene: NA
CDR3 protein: CASSLAKPNTEAFF
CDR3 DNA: TGTGCCAGCAGCTTAGCGAAACCGAACACTGAAGCTTTCTTT

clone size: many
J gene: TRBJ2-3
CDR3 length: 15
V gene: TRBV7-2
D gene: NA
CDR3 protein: CASSLPRILTDTQYF
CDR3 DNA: TGTGCCAGCAGCCTTCCCCGGATCCTCACAGATACGCAGTATTTT

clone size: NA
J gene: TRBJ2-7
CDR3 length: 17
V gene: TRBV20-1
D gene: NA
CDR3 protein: CSARDLPSRSRGYEQYF
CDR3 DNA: TGCAGTGCTAGAGACCTCCCGTCGAGGTCCCGGGGGTACGAGCAGTACTTC

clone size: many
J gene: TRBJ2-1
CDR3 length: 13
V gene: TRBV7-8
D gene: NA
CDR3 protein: CASSFGGGNEQFF
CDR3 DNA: TGTGCCAGCAGCTTCGGCGGAGGCAATGAGCAGTTCTTC

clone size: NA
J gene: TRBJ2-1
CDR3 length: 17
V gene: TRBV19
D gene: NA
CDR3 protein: CASSIDGCVSSYNEQFF
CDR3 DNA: TGTGCCAGTAGTATAGATGGTTGTGTGAGCTCCTACAATGAGCAGTTCTTC

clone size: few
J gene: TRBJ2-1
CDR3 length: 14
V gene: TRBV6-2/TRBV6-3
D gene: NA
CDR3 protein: CASSRFESYNEQFF
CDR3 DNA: TGTGCCAGCAGTAGGTTTGAGTCCTACAATGAGCAGTTCTTC

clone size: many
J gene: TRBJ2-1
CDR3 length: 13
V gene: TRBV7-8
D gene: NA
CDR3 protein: CASSRGSYNEQFF
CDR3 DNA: TGTGCCAGCAGCAGGGGGTCCTACAATGAGCAGTTCTTC

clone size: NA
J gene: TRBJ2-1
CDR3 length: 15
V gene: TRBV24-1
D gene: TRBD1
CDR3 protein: CATSDTGGSYNEQFF
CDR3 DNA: TGTGCCACCAGTGACACAGGGGGCTCCTACAATGAGCAGTTCTTC

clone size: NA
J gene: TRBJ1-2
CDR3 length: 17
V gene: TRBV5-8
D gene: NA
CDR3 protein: CASSPTSLRGTVYGYTF
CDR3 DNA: TGTGCCAGCAGCCCTACGAGCCTTAGGGGAACTGTCTATGGCTACACCTTC